This entry features one T cell receptor (beta chain) sequence. The antigen this receptor binds is unknown. Per-base quality was not reported, and no clone a single base away is much larger than it. Profiling of TCR beta VDJ combinations and CDR3 sequences used genomic DNA as the template. An Illumina HiSeq 2000 was the platform used for TCR repertoire sequencing. The published analysis was carried out like this. TRBV/TRBJ rearrangement plots, CDR3 size and DJ length profiles, and Simpson's diversity index were used to assess repertoires. The most abundant DNA sequence in the deep sequencing data was taken as the immunodominant clone. CDR3 amino acid sequences were screened for sharing across subjects and compared with published repertoires and the VDJdb database. The public reads were quality trimmed at Q25 with fastp and then assembled into clones with MiXCR by TCRdb, keeping productive beta chains. CDR3 protein duplicates are merged, each entry listing the most common genes and DNA. The V and J calls and clone size come from TCRdb's table, not from the authors' own analysis. The sample records 89,000 or so distinct CDR3 sequences, around 62% of which are singletons. The ten largest clones capture approximately 65% of the sample.

Flow cytometry had shown CD8+CD57+ cell expansion in the patients selected for sequencing. All patients had severe acquired aplastic anemia diagnosed by International Study of Aplastic Anemia and Agranulocytosis and Camitta criteria. No therapy had been received by the patients at the time of blood sampling. The study deep-sequenced TCR repertoires of sorted CD4+ and CD8+ blood T cells from severe aplastic anemia patients and healthy subjects. Patients were enrolled under clinicaltrials.gov protocols 00001620, 01623167, 00001397, 00071045, 00081523 and 00961064 in the USA. Ficoll-Paque density gradient centrifugation was used to isolate peripheral blood mononuclear cells. CD4+ and CD8+ T cells were sorted by FACS or magnetic beads before DNA extraction. Its CDR3 holds 13 amino acids, cysteine through phenylalanine. Left in the record is the CDR3 DNA by itself, 39 bases read in frame from the first base. At the junction V is shortened by 6 bases and J by 3 bases; bases outside the gene matches: 4. Taken from the germline V gene, the CDR1 and CDR2 loops are MNHNS and SASEGT.

The data were obtained in a study of CD8+CD57+ T cells in acquired aplastic anemia listed by TCRdb under 2018. Regarding the research as a whole: A mean of around 3.3 ug of DNA, ranging from about 0.19 to 30 ug, was extracted from sorted CD4+ and CD8+ cells. CD8+CD57+ expansion was defined as frequency above the mean frequency observed in healthy subjects.

The investigation overall reported the following: Fewer than 35 CD8+ CDR3 sequences were found to be shared between patients and controls, but these sequences appeared to be highly expressed in patients and within the immunodominant clones of the patients. Patients and healthy controls showed no significant difference in CD8+ Simpson's diversity (P=0.060).

Recombination linked TRBV6-1 to TRBJ1-1; 7 central nucleotides agree with TRBD1. The receptor's source is a human donor with aplastic anemia. Sample: sorted CD4+, CD8+, or CD8+CD57+ T cells (not recorded which) from PBMCs. The base sequence is TGTGCCAGCAGAGTCCAGGGGGACACTGAAGCTTTCTTT. Translated, this is CASRVQGDTEAFF.